This TCR beta chain was captured in a study of cytomegalovirus exposure and HLA in healthy donors. Whole-study results and caveats: Later on, an analysis found that several of the most significant clusters appeared to be linked to common viral pathogens, which included parvovirus B19.

On this clone itself: Its target is unknown.

The germline V gene has CDR1 SGHVS and CDR2 FQNEAQ. The ends lost 1 base at V and 5 bases at J; junction bases unmatched: 8. The CDR3 extends over 17 amino acids. PCR was performed using 60 Vbeta and 13 Jbeta primers. TCRdb keeps only in-frame clones here, not all; method: immunoSEQ multiplex PCR. Of a few hundred thousand clones listed, over 70% are singletons. The receptor's source is a girl aged 2 to 9 in good health and CMV-seronegative. This chain uses TRBV7-8 with TRBJ2-2, with 9 positions matching TRBD1. Material for sequencing was PBMCs. CDR3 coding DNA: TGTGCCAGCAGCTTAGTAGGGGGACAGGGCTCTACCGGGGAGCTGTTTTTT. Translated, it gives CASSLVGGQGSTGELFF.